This T cell receptor beta chain appears in the sequencing data of a study of blood T cells in healthy people across ages. Findings and caveats of the study: Aged donors had fewer naive CD4+ cells and lower diversity than long-lived donors.

On this clonotype itself: Its antigen is unidentified.

Through a sample-barcoded 5' primer and a J-beta primer mix, a second PCR was run for roughly 6 to 11 cycles. TCRdb passed the 5' RACE reads through MiXCR, listing each CDR3 protein once. In the table there are about 780,000 distinct CDR3 sequences, 46% of which are singletons. V was cut by 2 bases and J by 0 bases, with 10 bases left in between. The length of the CDR3 is 15 residues. CDR1 and CDR2 from the germline V gene are MNHEY and SMNVEV (reference sequence). The origin of this receptor is an older man in good health. Source material: blood. The V gene is TRBV27, the J gene TRBJ1-2, with D tentatively TRBD1 (5 bases). CDR3 in DNA: TGTGCCAGCAGTTTAAAGGGGTTAGCTAACTATGGCTACACCTTC. Its translation is CASSLKGLANYGYTF.